Listed below are T cell receptor beta chains from one sample, sequenced in a study of regulatory T cells in long-lasting Graves disease. TCRdb ran MiXCR on the multiplex PCR reads and lists one entry per CDR3 protein. Of more than 450,000 distinct CDR3 sequences listed, around 12% were seen once; the top ten hold almost 9%. Separately, the same data were catalogued under a study of T cells in Graves' hyperthyroidism and ophthalmopathy.

The material sequenced was peripheral blood mononuclear cells (PBMCs), taken at new diagnosis, from a patient treated with antithyroid drugs. The receptors here all came from a woman aged 25 to 45 with Graves disease. CDR3s include the opening cysteine and the closing phenylalanine or tryptophan. Fields, in order: CDR3 protein, CDR3 DNA, clone size, J gene, D gene, V gene. D genes are given only for firm matches. Size is stated for part of the rows, as once, few or many counts, or as a class when the clone is expanded.

cdr3_aa: CASRRTGPGNIQYF
cdr3_nt: TGTGCCAGCAGGAGGACAGGGCCGGGAAACATTCAGTACTTC
clone_size: NA
j_call: TRBJ2-4
d_call: TRBD1
v_call: TRBV6-1

cdr3_aa: CASSTGTNQPQHF
cdr3_nt: TGTGCCAGCAGCACAGGTACAAATCAGCCCCAGCATTTT
clone_size: NA
j_call: TRBJ1-5
d_call: NA
v_call: TRBV7-2

cdr3_aa: CARTGTDYFGKNIQYF
cdr3_nt: TGTGCCAGGACCGGGACAGACTATTTCGGCAAAAACATTCAGTACTTC
clone_size: few
j_call: TRBJ2-4
d_call: TRBD1
v_call: TRBV9

cdr3_aa: CSARDQERSPLHF
cdr3_nt: TGCAGTGCCCGAGATCAGGAGCGTTCACCCCTCCACTTT
clone_size: many
j_call: TRBJ1-6
d_call: NA
v_call: TRBV20-1

cdr3_aa: CASSSGLAGGGVGEQFF
cdr3_nt: TGTGCCAGCAGCTCAGGACTAGCGGGAGGAGGTGTAGGTGAGCAGTTCTTC
clone_size: many
j_call: TRBJ2-1
d_call: TRBD2
v_call: TRBV11-1

cdr3_aa: CASSLDGRLAGESYNEQFF
cdr3_nt: TGTGCCAGCAGCTTAGATGGGCGACTAGCGGGAGAATCCTACAATGAGCAGTTCTTC
clone_size: many
j_call: TRBJ2-1
d_call: TRBD2
v_call: TRBV11-2

cdr3_aa: CASSFPPGQGVAGELFF
cdr3_nt: TGTGCCAGCAGCTTTCCCCCCGGACAGGGGGTGGCCGGGGAGCTGTTTTTT
clone_size: few
j_call: TRBJ2-2
d_call: TRBD1
v_call: TRBV5-6

cdr3_aa: CATGRGVLDTQYF
cdr3_nt: TGTGCCACCGGAAGAGGGGTACTTGATACGCAGTATTTT
clone_size: many
j_call: TRBJ2-3
d_call: NA
v_call: TRBV7-9

cdr3_aa: CASNSRGKMTNYYNEQFF
cdr3_nt: TGTGCCAGTAATAGTCGTGGGAAGATGACAAATTATTACAATGAGCAGTTCTTC
clone_size: many
j_call: TRBJ2-1
d_call: NA
v_call: TRBV19

cdr3_aa: CASGLVLGRGFYGYTF
cdr3_nt: TGTGCTAGTGGTTTGGTATTGGGAAGGGGCTTCTATGGCTACACCTTC
clone_size: NA
j_call: TRBJ1-2
d_call: NA
v_call: TRBV12-5

cdr3_aa: CASWPRATYNEQFF
cdr3_nt: TGTGCCAGCTGGCCACGCGCCACCTACAATGAGCAGTTCTTC
clone_size: many
j_call: TRBJ2-1
d_call: NA
v_call: TRBV28

cdr3_aa: CSASPPHRVEGYTF
cdr3_nt: TGCAGTGCTAGCCCCCCCCACAGGGTGGAAGGCTACACCTTC
clone_size: few
j_call: TRBJ1-2
d_call: NA
v_call: TRBV20-1

cdr3_aa: CASSLAAMGTYEQYF
cdr3_nt: TGTGCCAGCAGCTTAGCGGCAATGGGGACCTACGAGCAGTACTTC
clone_size: many
j_call: TRBJ2-7
d_call: NA
v_call: TRBV7-2

cdr3_aa: CASSSREDRGRPLHF
cdr3_nt: TGTGCCAGCAGTTCGCGGGAAGACAGGGGTCGACCCCTCCACTTT
clone_size: many
j_call: TRBJ1-6
d_call: TRBD1
v_call: TRBV28

cdr3_aa: CASSNGSPYSNQPQHF
cdr3_nt: TGTGCCAGTAGTAATGGCAGTCCTTATAGCAATCAGCCCCAGCATTTT
clone_size: NA
j_call: TRBJ1-5
d_call: NA
v_call: TRBV19

cdr3_aa: CASSVGESSNYEQYF
cdr3_nt: TGTGCCAGCAGCGTAGGGGAAAGCAGCAACTACGAGCAGTACTTC
clone_size: many
j_call: TRBJ2-7
d_call: NA
v_call: TRBV9

cdr3_aa: CASSFGLGAYEQYF
cdr3_nt: TGTGCCAGCAGCTTCGGGCTAGGGGCCTACGAGCAGTACTTC
clone_size: many
j_call: TRBJ2-7
d_call: NA
v_call: TRBV7-9